This T cell receptor beta chain stems from a study of blood T cell repertoires in COVID-19. The wider study: Researchers got acute and convalescent COVID-19 samples from the United States, Italy and Spain.

Some clones are missing from TCRdb's copy, which holds only in-frame ones; the method was immunoSEQ multiplex PCR. The repertoire holds more than 100,000 clones, with more than 60% as singletons. This CDR3 has 19 residues. V was shortened by 5 bases and J by 0 bases, with 23 bases between the two germline ends. In germline, CDR1 is LNHDA, CDR2 SQIVND (reference sequence). The chain uses TRBV19 and TRBJ1-5, with a tentative D call TRBD1 (6 bases). The receptor's source is a man in his 70s with acute or convalescent COVID-19. Material for sequencing was peripheral blood. CDR3 loop: CASSRVRTAFTYSNQPQHF. CDR3 sequence (DNA): TGTGCCAGTAGTCGTGTCCGGACAGCCTTTACCTATAGCAATCAGCCCCAGCATTTT.